These 15 T cell receptor beta chains were all obtained from the same sample, sequenced in a study of blood T cell repertoires in COVID-19. Sequenced by immunoSEQ multiplex PCR; TCRdb stores in-frame clones only, minus some. The data contain roughly 330,000 clones, 80% to 90% of them singletons. Material for sequencing was PBMCs or T cells enriched from blood (not recorded which). The receptors were sampled from a woman aged 25 to 39 who had recovered from COVID-19.

This clone was detected a few times. This chain links TRBV5-5 with TRBJ2-5; D may be TRBD1 (6 bases). Trimming took off 0 bases at V and 1 base at J, with 10 bases between the two ends. Germline V gene sequence: CDR1 SGHKS, CDR2 YYEKEE (reference sequence). This CDR3 has 15 residues. The CDR3 region has the DNA TGTGCCAGCAGCTTGGTACCAGGGGTCCAAGAGACCCAGTACTTC. Translating it yields CASSLVPGVQETQYF.

CDR3 residues: CASSIIYQGPTSGANVLTF. The DNA for the CDR3 is TGTGCCAGTAGTATAATCTACCAGGGGCCAACCTCTGGGGCCAACGTCCTGACTTTC. This chain uses TRBV19 with TRBJ2-6, with a weak D call TRBD1 (6 bases). Trimming shortened V by 2 bases and J by 0 bases, and 17 bases separated the two germline ends. The germline CDR1 and CDR2 sequences are LNHDA and SQIVND (reference sequence). The CDR3 length is 19 residues.

This clone was observed a single time. The chain has TRBV7-6 and TRBJ1-1; D remains ambiguous. Germline V gives CDR1 SGHVS, CDR2 FNYEAQ. The V end lost 1 base, the J end lost 1 base, and 10 bases lay between the germline ends. The CDR3 is 15 amino acids. CDR3 nucleotide sequence: TGTGCCAGCAGCTTAGTGGCCTCTGGGAACACTGAAGCTTTCTTT. Translating gives CASSLVASGNTEAFF.

CDR3: CASSPSGGENSYEQYF. The CDR3 DNA sequence: TGTGCCAGCTCACCAAGCGGGGGGGAAAACTCCTACGAGCAGTACTTC. The V and J genes are TRBV18 and TRBJ2-7, with 10 positions matching TRBD2. V lost 2 bases, J lost 0 bases, and 4 bases stayed unmatched. Germline V gene lookup returns CDR1 KGHSH and CDR2 LQKENI. The CDR3 totals 16 residues.

This chain uses TRBV5-6 with TRBJ2-1; possible D gene TRBD1, 6 bases. The CDR3 extends over 12 amino acids. Trimming took 3 bases from V and 6 from J, leaving 7 bases between them. Per germline, CDR1 SGHDT and CDR2 YYEEEE. The CDR3 region is CASSWTVNEQFF. CDR3 in DNA: TGTGCCAGCAGCTGGACAGTCAATGAGCAGTTCTTC.

The chain uses TRBV10-3 and TRBJ1-2, with D possibly matching TRBD1 (5 bases). Looked up from germline, CDR1 is ENHRY and CDR2 is SYGVKD. V lost 0 bases, J lost 4 bases, and 9 bases lay in between. CDR3 length: 14 residues. The CDR3 protein is CAISESRQLYGYTF. The CDR3 bases are TGTGCCATCAGTGAGTCGCGACAGCTCTATGGCTACACCTTC.

The chain has TRBV6-1 and TRBJ2-1; 10 bases fit TRBD2. V lost 0 bases to trimming and J lost 3 bases; unmatched junction nucleotides: 11. The germline CDR1 and CDR2 sequences are MNHNS and SASEGT. CDR3 length equals 19 residues. The CDR3 reads CASSEATRSLAGGYNEQFF. The CDR3 DNA follows: TGTGCCAGCAGTGAAGCTACGAGGTCATTAGCGGGGGGCTACAATGAGCAGTTCTTC.

This sequence joins TRBV6-5 and TRBJ1-1; D call uncertain. The CDR3 covers 14 residues. The ends were cut back, 5 bases at V and 6 bases at J, with 16 bases in the middle. Germline lookup yields CDR1 MNHEY and CDR2 SVGAGI. This CDR3 is CASSPPGVPPEAFF. CDR3 bases: TGTGCCAGCAGTCCCCCCGGGGTACCCCCTGAAGCTTTCTTT.

The CDR3 here is CASSETIATHTQYF. As DNA, the CDR3 is TGTGCCAGCAGTGAAACCATCGCTACCCATACGCAGTATTTT. This chain joins TRBV25-1 and TRBJ2-3; D is undetermined. Trimming stripped 2 bases from V and 7 bases from J, with 13 bases between. Per the germline V gene, CDR1 is MGHDK and CDR2 is SYGVNS. This CDR3 region has 14 residues.

The V gene is TRBV6-2 or TRBV6-3, the J gene TRBJ1-5; possibly TRBD1 for D (6 bases). Deletions cut 2 bases from V and 4 bases from J, with 9 bases between. This CDR3 is built from 14 residues. CDR1 is MNHEY, CDR2 SVGEGT, per germline. The CDR3 is CASSYQQGNQPQHF. CDR3 bases: TGTGCCAGCAGTTACCAACAGGGAAATCAGCCCCAGCATTTT.

The V call is TRBV27, the J call TRBJ1-2, with 7 nucleotides matching TRBD1. The germline CDR1 and CDR2 sequences are MNHEY and SMNVEV (reference sequence). This CDR3 has 15 residues. The J segment lost 4 bases and the V segment lost 3 bases, leaving 8 bases of the junction unmatched. The CDR3 region is CASSFSQRQGYGYTF. DNA of the CDR3: TGTGCCAGCAGTTTTTCTCAGAGACAGGGCTATGGCTACACCTTC.

This clone was seen just once. The rearrangement joins TRBV19 to TRBJ1-1; D not resolved. Trimming left V 3 bases short and J 5 bases short, with 10 bases between. There are 13 residues in the CDR3. CDR1 is LNHDA, CDR2 SQIVND, per germline (reference sequence). CDR3 DNA sequence: TGTGCCAGTAGTATTACGGGAGGGACTGAAGCTTTCTTT. Translation gives CASSITGGTEAFF.

This chain joins TRBV9 and TRBJ1-4; D gene uncertain. The germline gives CDR1 SGDLS, CDR2 YYNGEE. There are 16 residues in the CDR3. Deletions cut 3 bases from V and 8 bases from J, with 20 bases between. CDR3 DNA sequence: TGTGCCAGCAGCGGAGAGCATCAAGGAGGAGAAGAAAAACTGTTTTTT. Translated: CASSGEHQGGEEKLFF.

The chain recombines TRBV30 with TRBJ2-3; 8 bases are a match to TRBD2. The CDR3 totals 14 residues. Germline values: CDR1 GTSNPN, CDR2 SVGIG (reference sequence). The junction had 6 bases not matched to a gene; V was cut back by 3 bases and J by 4 bases. This CDR3 is CAWSVGGASDTQYF. CDR3 DNA: TGTGCCTGGAGCGTCGGGGGGGCTTCAGATACGCAGTATTTT. Based on the CDR3 plus reference TRBV30 and TRBJ2-3, the full variable domain is SQTIHQWPATLVQPVGSPLSLECTVEGTSNPNLYWYRQAAGRGLQLLFYSVGIGQISSEVPQNLSASRPQDRQFILSSKKLLLSDSGFYLCAWSVGGASDTQYFGPGTRLTVL.

The chain joins TRBV2 to TRBJ1-2; D not certain. The CDR3 loop spans 15 amino acids. Between the trimmed V and J ends, which lost 7 bases and 7 bases, there was a span of 22 bases. Per the germline V gene, CDR1 is SNHLY and CDR2 is FYNNEI. The CDR3 coding sequence is TGTGCCAGCATTATACAACTCCCGGGTGTGGGTGGCTACACCTTC. This translates into CASIIQLPGVGGYTF. Variable domain in full (rest from reference TRBV2 and TRBJ1-2): EPEVTQTPSHQVTQMGQEVILRCVPISNHLYFYWYRQILGQKVEFLVSFYNNEISEKSEIFDDQFSVERPDGSNFTLKIRSTKLEDSAMYFCASIIQLPGVGGYTFGSGTRLTVV.